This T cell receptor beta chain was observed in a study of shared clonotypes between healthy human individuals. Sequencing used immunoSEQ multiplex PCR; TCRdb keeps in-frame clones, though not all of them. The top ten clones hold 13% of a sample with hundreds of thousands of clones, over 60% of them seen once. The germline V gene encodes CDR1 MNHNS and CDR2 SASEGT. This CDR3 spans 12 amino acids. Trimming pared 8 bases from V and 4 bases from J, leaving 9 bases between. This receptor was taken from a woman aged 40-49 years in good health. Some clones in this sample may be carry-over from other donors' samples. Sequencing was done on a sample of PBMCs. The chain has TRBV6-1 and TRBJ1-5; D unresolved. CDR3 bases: TGTGCCAGCTCACGAGGGAATCAGCCCCAGCATTTT. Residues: CASSRGNQPQHF.